This T cell receptor (beta chain) was sequenced in a study of shared clonotypes between healthy human individuals. Across the whole study: A donor's plate count was three for CD4 naive and three for CD4 memory; CD8 naive had two and CD8 memory one.

This clone has a single count. For each subset, genomic DNA was distributed in equal portions over several immunoSEQ plates. Method: immunoSEQ multiplex PCR; TCRdb's copy keeps in-frame clones and lacks some. The sample lists millions of clones; approximately 94% were seen once. Selected positively for CCR7 and CD45RO-negative, naive CD8 cells excluded terminally differentiated effector memory CD45RA+ cells. V lost 3 bases to trimming and J lost 0 bases, with 9 bases between them. There are 15 residues in the CDR3. Germline V gene sequence: CDR1 LNHDA, CDR2 SQIVND (reference sequence). This clonotype was obtained from a man aged 18-30 years in good health. Sequencing was performed on naive CD8+ T cells sorted from blood. The chain employs TRBV19 and TRBJ1-5; no clear D. The CDR3 region is CASSIPALSNQPQHF. DNA for the CDR3: TGTGCCAGTAGTATCCCGGCACTTAGCAATCAGCCCCAGCATTTT.